Given below is one T cell receptor beta chain in context. Time point of the sample: baseline, week 1 (first vaccination visit). Treatment specified: pre-vaccination baseline after standard-of-care therapy. This sample is part of a study of a mutant IDH1 vaccine in newly diagnosed glioma. CDR3 length equals 17 residues. V was cut by 2 bases and J by 5 bases, with 20 bases left in between. Germline V CDR1 and CDR2: SEHNR, FQNEAQ (reference sequence). Sequenced by immunoSEQ multiplex PCR; TCRdb stores in-frame clones only, minus some. The profile shows just under 95,000 clones, roughly 75% of them singletons.

V is TRBV7-9 and J is TRBJ2-3; D is perhaps TRBD2 (5 bases). This clonotype originated in a man aged 35-49 years with glioma. The sequencing here drew on PBMCs, taken from a glioma patient treated with radiotherapy, temozolomide or both. CDR3 loop: CASSLRAGLMSGDTQYF. The DNA of the CDR3 is TGTGCCAGCAGCTTACGGGCTGGACTTATGTCGGGAGATACGCAGTATTTT.